The T cell receptor beta chain under discussion was sequenced for a study of OX40 agonist ivuxolimab in advanced cancers. Whole-study findings and limits: Both CD4+ and CD8+ T cell populations in blood had undergone clonal expansion by week 6 at 0.1 to 3.0 mg/kg. Among expanded peripheral T cells, antigen specificity went undetermined.

Germline V gene lookup returns CDR1 PRHDT and CDR2 FYEKMQ (reference sequence). The V gene lost 2 bases and the J gene lost 1 base, with 5 bases spanning the gap. The CDR3 has 13 amino acids. Regarding this clone: Its antigen is not known.

The method was immunoSEQ multiplex PCR; TCRdb's version includes in-frame clones alone and lacks a portion of them. Of about 120,000 clones in the sample, 85% to 90% were seen once. Excluded were patients having autoimmune disease history or systemic immunosuppression. This sequence originates from an adult with an advanced solid tumor such as melanoma, head and neck, liver or kidney cancer. The starting material was CD4+ or CD8+ T cells sorted from blood, obtained in a trial of the OX40 agonist ivuxolimab. The chain couples TRBV13 to TRBJ1-1; D gene unclear. This CDR3 is CASSLPGNTEAFF. The CDR3 bases are TGTGCCAGCAGCTTACCTGGGAACACTGAAGCTTTCTTT.